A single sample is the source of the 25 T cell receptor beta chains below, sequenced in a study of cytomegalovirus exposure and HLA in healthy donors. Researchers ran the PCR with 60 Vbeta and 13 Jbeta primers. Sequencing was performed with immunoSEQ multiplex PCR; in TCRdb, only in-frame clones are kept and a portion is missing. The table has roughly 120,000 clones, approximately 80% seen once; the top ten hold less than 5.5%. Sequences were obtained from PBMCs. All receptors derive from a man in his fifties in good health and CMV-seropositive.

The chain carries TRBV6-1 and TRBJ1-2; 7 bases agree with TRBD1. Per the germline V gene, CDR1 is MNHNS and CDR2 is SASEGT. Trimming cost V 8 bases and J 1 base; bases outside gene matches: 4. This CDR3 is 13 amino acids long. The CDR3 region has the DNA TGTGCCAGCTCTCGACAGGGTAACTATGGCTACACCTTC. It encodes CASSRQGNYGYTF.

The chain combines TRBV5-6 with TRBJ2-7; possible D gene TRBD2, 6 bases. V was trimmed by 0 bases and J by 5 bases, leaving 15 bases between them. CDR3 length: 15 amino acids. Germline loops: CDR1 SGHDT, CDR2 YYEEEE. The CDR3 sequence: CASSLVRGEDHEQYF. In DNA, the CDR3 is TGTGCCAGCAGCTTGGTGCGCGGGGAGGACCACGAGCAGTACTTC.

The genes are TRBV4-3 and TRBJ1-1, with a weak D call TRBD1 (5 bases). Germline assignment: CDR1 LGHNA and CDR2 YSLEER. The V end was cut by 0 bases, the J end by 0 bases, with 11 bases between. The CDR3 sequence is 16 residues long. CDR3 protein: CASSQEYRTLNTEAFF. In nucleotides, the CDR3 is TGCGCCAGCAGCCAAGAATATCGGACACTGAACACTGAAGCTTTCTTT.

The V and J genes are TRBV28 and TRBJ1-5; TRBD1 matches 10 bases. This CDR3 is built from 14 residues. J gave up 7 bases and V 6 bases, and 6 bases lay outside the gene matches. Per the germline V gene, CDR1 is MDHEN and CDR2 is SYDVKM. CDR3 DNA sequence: TGTGCCAGCAGGAAGACAGGGGGCGGACAGCCCCAGCATTTT. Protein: CASRKTGGGQPQHF.

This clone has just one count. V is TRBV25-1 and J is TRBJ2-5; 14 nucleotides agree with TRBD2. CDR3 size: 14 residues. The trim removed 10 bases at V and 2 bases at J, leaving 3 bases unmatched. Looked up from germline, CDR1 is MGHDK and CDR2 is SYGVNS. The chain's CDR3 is CATRLAGGQETQYF. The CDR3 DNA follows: TGTGCCACCCGACTAGCGGGGGGGCAAGAGACCCAGTACTTC. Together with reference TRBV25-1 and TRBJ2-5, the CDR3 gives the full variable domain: EADIYQTPRYLVIGTGKKITLECSQTMGHDKMYWYQQDPGMELHLIHYSYGVNSTEKGDLSSESTVSRIRTEHFPLTLESARPSHTSQYLCATRLAGGQETQYFGPGTRLLVL.

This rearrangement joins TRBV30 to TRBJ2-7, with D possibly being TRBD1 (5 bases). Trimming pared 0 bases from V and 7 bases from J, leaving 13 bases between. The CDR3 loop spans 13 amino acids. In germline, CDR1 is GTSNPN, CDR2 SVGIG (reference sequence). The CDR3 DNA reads TGTGCCTGGAGTGTCGGACAAACTCGGGAGCAGTACTTC. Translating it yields CAWSVGQTREQYF.

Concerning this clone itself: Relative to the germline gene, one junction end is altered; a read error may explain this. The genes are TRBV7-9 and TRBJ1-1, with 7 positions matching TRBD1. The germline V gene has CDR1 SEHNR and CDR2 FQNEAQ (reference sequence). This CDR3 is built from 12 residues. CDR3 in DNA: TGTTCCAGCAGTCAGGGGGGCACTGAAGCTTTCTTT. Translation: CSSSQGGTEAFF.

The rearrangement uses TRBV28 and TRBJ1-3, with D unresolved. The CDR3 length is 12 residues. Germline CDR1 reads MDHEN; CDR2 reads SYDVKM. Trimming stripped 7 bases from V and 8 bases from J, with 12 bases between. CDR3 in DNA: TGTGCCAGCACCCCAGGTGCCGACACCATATATTTT. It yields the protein CASTPGADTIYF. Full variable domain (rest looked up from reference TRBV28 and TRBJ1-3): DVKVTQSSRYLVKRTGEKVFLECVQDMDHENMFWYRQDPGLGLRLIYFSYDVKMKEKGDIPEGYSVSREKKERFSLILESASTNQTSMYLCASTPGADTIYFGEGSWLTVV.

CDR3 in DNA: TGTGCCAGCAGCGCCACAGGGGTTTCGACTGAAGCTTTCTTT. This sequence encodes CASSATGVSTEAFF. V usage is TRBV9 and J usage is TRBJ1-1; TRBD1 matches 7 bases. V shed 3 bases and J 5 bases; nucleotides not matched to a gene: 7. Germline values: CDR1 SGDLS, CDR2 YYNGEE. The length of the CDR3 is 14 residues. Looking up the rest from reference TRBV9 and TRBJ1-1 gives the full variable domain: DSGVTQTPKHLITATGQRVTLRCSPRSGDLSVYWYQQSLDQGLQFLIQYYNGEERAKGNILERFSAQQFPDLHSELNLSSLELGDSALYFCASSATGVSTEAFFGQGTRLTVV.

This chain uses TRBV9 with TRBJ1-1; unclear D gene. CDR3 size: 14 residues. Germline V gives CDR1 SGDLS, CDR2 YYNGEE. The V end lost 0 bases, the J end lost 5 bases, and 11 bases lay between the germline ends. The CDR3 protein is CASSVESVGTEAFF. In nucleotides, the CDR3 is TGTGCCAGCAGCGTAGAATCTGTCGGGACTGAAGCTTTCTTT.

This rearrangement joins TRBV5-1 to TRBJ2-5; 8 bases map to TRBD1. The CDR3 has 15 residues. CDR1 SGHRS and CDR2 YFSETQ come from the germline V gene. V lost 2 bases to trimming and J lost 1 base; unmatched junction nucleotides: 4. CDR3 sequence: CASSFSGQGQETQYF. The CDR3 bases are TGCGCCAGCAGCTTCTCCGGACAGGGCCAAGAGACCCAGTACTTC. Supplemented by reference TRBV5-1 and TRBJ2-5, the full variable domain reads KAGVTQTPRYLIKTRGQQVTLSCSPISGHRSVSWYQQTPGQGLQFLFEYFSETQRNKGNFPGRFSGRQFSNSRSEMNVSTLELGDSALYLCASSFSGQGQETQYFGPGTRLLVL.

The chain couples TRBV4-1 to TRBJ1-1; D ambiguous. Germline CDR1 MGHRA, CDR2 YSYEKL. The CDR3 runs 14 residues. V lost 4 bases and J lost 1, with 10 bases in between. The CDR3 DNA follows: TGCGCCAGCAGCCCCCTTGCGGAGAACACTGAAGCTTTCTTT. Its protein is CASSPLAENTEAFF.

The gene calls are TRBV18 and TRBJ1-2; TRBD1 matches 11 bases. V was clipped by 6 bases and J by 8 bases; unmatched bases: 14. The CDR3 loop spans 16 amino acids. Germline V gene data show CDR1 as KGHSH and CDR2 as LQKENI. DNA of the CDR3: TGTGCCAGCTCGGTGGTCCAGGACAGGGGGCGAGAGGGCTACACCTTC. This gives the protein CASSVVQDRGREGYTF.

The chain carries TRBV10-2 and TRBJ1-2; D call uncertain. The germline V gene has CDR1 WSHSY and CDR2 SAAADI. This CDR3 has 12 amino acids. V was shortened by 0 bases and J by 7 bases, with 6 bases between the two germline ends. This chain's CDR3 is CASSESRVGYTF. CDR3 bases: TGCGCCAGCAGTGAGTCGAGGGTTGGCTACACCTTC.

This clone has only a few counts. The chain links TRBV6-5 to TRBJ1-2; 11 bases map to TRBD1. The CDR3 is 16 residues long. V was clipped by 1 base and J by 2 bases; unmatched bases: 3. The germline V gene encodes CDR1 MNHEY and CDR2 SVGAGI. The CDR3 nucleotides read TGTGCCAGCAGTTACTTCCGGACAGGGGGCAACTATGGCTACACCTTC. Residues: CASSYFRTGGNYGYTF.

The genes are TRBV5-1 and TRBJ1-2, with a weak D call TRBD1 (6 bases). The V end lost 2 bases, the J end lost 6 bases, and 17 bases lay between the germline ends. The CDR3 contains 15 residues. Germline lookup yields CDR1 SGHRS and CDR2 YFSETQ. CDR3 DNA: TGCGCCAGCAGCTTTTCGGCAGGGGACAAGGATGGCTACACCTTC. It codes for CASSFSAGDKDGYTF.

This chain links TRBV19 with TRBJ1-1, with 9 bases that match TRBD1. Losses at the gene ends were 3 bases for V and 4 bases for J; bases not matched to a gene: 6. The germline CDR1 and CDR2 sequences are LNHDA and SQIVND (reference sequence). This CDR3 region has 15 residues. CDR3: CASSMRGQGITEAFF. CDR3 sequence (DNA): TGTGCCAGTAGTATGAGAGGACAGGGGATCACTGAAGCTTTCTTT.

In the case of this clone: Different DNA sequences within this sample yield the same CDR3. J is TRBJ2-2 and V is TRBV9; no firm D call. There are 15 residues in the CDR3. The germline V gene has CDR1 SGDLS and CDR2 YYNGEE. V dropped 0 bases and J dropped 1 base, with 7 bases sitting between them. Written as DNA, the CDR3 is TGTGCCAGCAGCGTAGGAGGTATGAACACCGGGGAGCTGTTTTTT. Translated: CASSVGGMNTGELFF.

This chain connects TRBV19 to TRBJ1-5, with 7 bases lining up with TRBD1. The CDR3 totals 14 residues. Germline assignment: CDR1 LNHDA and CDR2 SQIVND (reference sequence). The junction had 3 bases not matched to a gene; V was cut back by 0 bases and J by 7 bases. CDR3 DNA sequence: TGTGCCAGTAGTATAGAGGCAGGGGGGCAGCCCCAGCATTTT. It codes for CASSIEAGGQPQHF.

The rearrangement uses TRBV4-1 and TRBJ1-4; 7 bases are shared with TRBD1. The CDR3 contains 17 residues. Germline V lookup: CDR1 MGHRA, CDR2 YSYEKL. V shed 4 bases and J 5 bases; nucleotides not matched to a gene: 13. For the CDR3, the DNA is TGCGCCAGCAGCCTTGGACAGGTGGGATCCCTGAATGAAAAACTGTTTTTT. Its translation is CASSLGQVGSLNEKLFF.

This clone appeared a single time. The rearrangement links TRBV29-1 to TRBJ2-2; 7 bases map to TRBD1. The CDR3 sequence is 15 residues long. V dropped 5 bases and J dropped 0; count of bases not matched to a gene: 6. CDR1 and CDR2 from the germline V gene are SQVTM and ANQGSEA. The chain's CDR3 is CSVRTGLTNTGELFF. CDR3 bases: TGCAGCGTTCGGACAGGTCTGACGAACACCGGGGAGCTGTTTTTT.

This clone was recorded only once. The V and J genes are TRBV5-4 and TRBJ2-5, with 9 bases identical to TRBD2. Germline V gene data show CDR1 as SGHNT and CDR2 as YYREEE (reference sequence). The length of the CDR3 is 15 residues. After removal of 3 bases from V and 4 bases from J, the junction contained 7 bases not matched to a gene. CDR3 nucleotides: TGTGCCAGCAGCTCCCTACTAGCGGGTAGAGAGACCCAGTACTTC. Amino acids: CASSSLLAGRETQYF. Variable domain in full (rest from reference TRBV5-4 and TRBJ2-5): ETGVTQSPTHLIKTRGQQVTLRCSSQSGHNTVSWYQQALGQGPQFIFQYYREEENGRGNFPPRFSGLQFPNYSSELNVNALELDDSALYLCASSSLLAGRETQYFGPGTRLLVL.

The DNA for the CDR3 is TGTGCCAGCAGCGCCCAGAGGGGGCGTGGGGAAAAACTGTTTTTT. This encodes CASSAQRGRGEKLFF. This chain uses TRBV9 with TRBJ1-4, with TRBD1 matching over 7 bases. CDR3 length: 15 amino acids. V shed 3 bases, J shed 8 bases, and the junction held 10 bases outside the gene matches. In germline, CDR1 is SGDLS, CDR2 YYNGEE.

CDR3 bases: TGTGCCAGCAGTCCACAGGGGGCCCTGAACACTGAAGCTTTCTTT. It translates to CASSPQGALNTEAFF. V usage is TRBV27 and J usage is TRBJ1-1; 9 bases are shared with TRBD1. Germline loops: CDR1 MNHEY, CDR2 SMNVEV (reference sequence). V trimming: 5 bases; J trimming: 0 bases; junction bases outside the gene matches: 4. The CDR3 has 15 amino acids.

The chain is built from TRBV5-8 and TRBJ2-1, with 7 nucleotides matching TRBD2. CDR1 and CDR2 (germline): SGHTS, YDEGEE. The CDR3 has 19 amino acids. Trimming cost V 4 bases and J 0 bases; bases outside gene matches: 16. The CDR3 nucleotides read TGTGCCAGCAGCAGATTGGGACGGGGGGTCCACAGCTCCTACAATGAGCAGTTCTTC. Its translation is CASSRLGRGVHSSYNEQFF.